These 8 T cell receptor beta chains were sequenced from one sample in a study of blood T cell repertoires in COVID-19. Here immunoSEQ multiplex PCR was the method, and the copy in TCRdb shows in-frame clones only, minus some. The data contain about 190,000 clones, about nine tenths of them singletons. The sample consisted of peripheral blood. These TCRs come from a man aged 35-49 years with acute or convalescent COVID-19.

The chain employs TRBV9 and TRBJ1-4; the D gene is possibly TRBD1 (5 bases). Trimming removed 4 bases at V and 4 bases at J, with 11 bases between. This CDR3 contains 14 residues. CDR1 and CDR2 (germline): SGDLS, YYNGEE. The CDR3 loop is CASSLTALNEKLFF. CDR3 coding DNA: TGTGCCAGCAGCTTGACAGCTCTTAATGAAAAACTGTTTTTT.

This chain joins TRBV7-2 and TRBJ2-7; D unclear. V shed 6 bases and J shed 5 bases, with 11 bases lying between them. Germline CDR1 SGHTA, CDR2 FQGNSA. The CDR3 length is 12 residues. As DNA, the CDR3 is TGTGCCAGCAGTGTGTCGTCCCACGAGCAGTACTTC. This encodes CASSVSSHEQYF.

CDR3 nucleotides: TGTGCCAGCAGCGTAGGCGCCATGAACACTGAAGCTTTCTTT. This encodes CASSVGAMNTEAFF. The genes are TRBV9 and TRBJ1-1; no clear D gene. The CDR3 consists of 14 residues. V was pared by 0 bases and J by 0 bases, with 6 bases between. Germline V lookup: CDR1 SGDLS, CDR2 YYNGEE.

This clone was observed once. The rearrangement joins TRBV18 to TRBJ2-7, with 7 bases identical to TRBD2. This CDR3 is 15 amino acids long. Germline CDR1 is KGHSH and CDR2 is LQKENI. With 3 bases clipped from V and 3 bases from J, the junction kept 8 bases outside the gene matches. The chain's CDR3 is CASSPRVGGFYEQYF. The CDR3 DNA follows: TGTGCCAGCTCACCGAGGGTGGGGGGGTTCTACGAGCAGTACTTC.

This clone was observed once. The genes are TRBV28 and TRBJ1-2; 7 bases are a match to TRBD1. Trimming cost V 8 bases and J 2 bases; bases outside gene matches: 2. This CDR3 is 12 amino acids long. Germline CDR1 MDHEN, CDR2 SYDVKM. DNA for the CDR3: TGTGCCAGCGGGGACAGCAACTATGGCTACACCTTC. Protein product: CASGDSNYGYTF.

This chain connects TRBV27 to TRBJ2-7; TRBD1 matches at 7 bases. The germline V gene encodes CDR1 MNHEY and CDR2 SMNVEV (reference sequence). V shed 7 bases, J shed 1 base, and the junction held 7 bases outside the gene matches. This CDR3 spans 14 amino acids. The CDR3 here is CASTPGQDSYEQYF. The CDR3 bases are TGTGCCAGCACGCCCGGACAGGATTCCTACGAGCAGTACTTC.

V and J are TRBV2 and TRBJ1-1, with 7 bases lining up with TRBD1. The CDR3 covers 12 residues. Germline CDR1 reads SNHLY; CDR2 reads FYNNEI. V dropped 4 bases and J dropped 8; count of bases not matched to a gene: 4. The chain's CDR3 is CASSGQGQEAFF. In DNA, the CDR3 is TGTGCCAGCAGTGGACAGGGACAAGAAGCTTTCTTT.

The rearrangement links TRBV2 to TRBJ1-2; tentatively, D is TRBD1 (6 bases). This CDR3 region has 15 residues. Trimming removed 7 bases from V and 0 bases from J, with 15 bases in between. Looked up from germline, CDR1 is SNHLY and CDR2 is FYNNEI. CDR3 protein: CASTQGQTPNYGYTF. CDR3 DNA: TGTGCCAGCACCCAGGGGCAGACCCCTAACTATGGCTACACCTTC.